This T cell receptor beta chain appears in the sequencing data of a study of blood T cells in healthy people across ages. Study-level results: A roughly linear age-dependent decrease characterized TCR beta diversity per million T cells. The CMV status of each donor remained undetermined, and this could have confounded shifts in expanded clonotypes.

With regard to this clonotype: Its target is not known.

The authors drew around 9.4 milliliters of peripheral blood from each donor. Using a J-beta primer mix together with a sample-barcoded 5' primer, a second PCR was run for roughly 6 to 12 cycles. TCRdb independently ran MiXCR on the 5' RACE reads; one entry per CDR3 protein. The data show roughly 860,000 distinct CDR3 sequences, around 62% seen once. Sequenced sample: blood. The clonotype was recovered from a man aged 25 to 45 in good health.

CDR3: CASSFAGTSPSDEQYF. DNA of the CDR3: TGTGCCAGCAGTTTCGCCGGGACTAGCCCTTCCGACGAGCAGTACTTC. The chain joins TRBV12-3 or TRBV12-4 to TRBJ2-7, with 9 nucleotides matching TRBD2. Trimming at V came to 3 bases and at J to 5 bases, leaving 11 bases not matched to a gene. The CDR3 is 16 amino acids.